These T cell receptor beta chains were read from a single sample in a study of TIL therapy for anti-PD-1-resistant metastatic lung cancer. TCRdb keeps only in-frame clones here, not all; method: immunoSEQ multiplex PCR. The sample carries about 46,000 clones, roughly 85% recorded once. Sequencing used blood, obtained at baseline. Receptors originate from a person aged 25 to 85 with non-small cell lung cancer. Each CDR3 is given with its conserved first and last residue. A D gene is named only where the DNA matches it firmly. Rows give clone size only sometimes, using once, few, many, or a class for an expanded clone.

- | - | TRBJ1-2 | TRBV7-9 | TGTGCCAGCAGCCCCCCGGGACAACTAACTGGCTACACCTTC | CASSPPGQLTGYTF
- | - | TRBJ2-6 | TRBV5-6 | TGTGCCAGCAGCTTGGGTGGTGGGGCCAACGTCCTGACTTTC | CASSLGGGANVLTF
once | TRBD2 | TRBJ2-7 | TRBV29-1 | TGCAGCGTGCTGGATTTGGGACTAGGAAGGGGCGAGCAGTACTTC | CSVLDLGLGRGEQYF
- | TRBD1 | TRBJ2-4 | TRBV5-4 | TGTGCCAGCAGCTTGGCAGGGGGCCTAGCCAAAAACATTCAGTACTTC | CASSLAGGLAKNIQYF
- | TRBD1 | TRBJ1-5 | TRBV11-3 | TGTGCCAGCACCCGAGACAGGGTCGAGCGGCTGAACCAGCCCCAGCATTTT | CASTRDRVERLNQPQHF
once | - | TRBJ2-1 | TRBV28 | TGTGCCAGCAGTTTAGGTCGGAACTACAATGAGCAGTTCTTC | CASSLGRNYNEQFF
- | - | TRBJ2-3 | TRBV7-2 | TGTGCCAGCAGCTTAGGCCTCCCCGAGAGGGCCCTCACAGATACGCAGTATTTT | CASSLGLPERALTDTQYF
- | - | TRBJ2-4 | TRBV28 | TGTGCCAGCAACCAGGGAGCCAAAAACATTCAGTACTTC | CASNQGAKNIQYF
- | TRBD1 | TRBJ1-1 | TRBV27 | TGTGCCAGCAGCTTCCGGACAGGGGGCGAGGCTGAAGCTTTCTTT | CASSFRTGGEAEAFF
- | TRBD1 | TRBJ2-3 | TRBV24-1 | TGTGCCACCAGTGACCCCCGGGACAGGAGCACAGATACGCAGTATTTT | CATSDPRDRSTDTQYF
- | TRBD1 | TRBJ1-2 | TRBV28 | TGTGCCAGCAGCAAAGGACAGGGATGGGCTGGCTACACCTTC | CASSKGQGWAGYTF
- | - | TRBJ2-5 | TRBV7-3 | TGTGCCAGCAGCTTTCCTATAGCGGTTGGGGCGGGAGAGACCCAGTACTTC | CASSFPIAVGAGETQYF
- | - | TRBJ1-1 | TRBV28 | TGTGCCAGCAGTCCCTGGACGGTCGGGTTGAACACTGAAGCTTTCTTT | CASSPWTVGLNTEAFF
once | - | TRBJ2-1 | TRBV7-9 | TGTGCCAGCAGCTTTAATCGCGGTTCATCCTACAATGAGCAGTTCTTC | CASSFNRGSSYNEQFF
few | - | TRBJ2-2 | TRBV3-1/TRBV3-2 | TGTGCCAGCAGCCTACCGGAACGGGGTTGGACCGGGGAGCTGTTTTTT | CASSLPERGWTGELFF
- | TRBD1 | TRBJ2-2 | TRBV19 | TGTGCCAGTAGTACAGGGGGTACTAACACCGGGGAGCTGTTTTTT | CASSTGGTNTGELFF
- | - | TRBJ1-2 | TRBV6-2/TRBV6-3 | TGTGCCAGCAGTTACTTACGAGTCCGAACCGTCGGGGAAGGCTACACCTTC | CASSYLRVRTVGEGYTF
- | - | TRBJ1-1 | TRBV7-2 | TGTGCCAGCAGCTTGGGCAGCTGGAACACTGAAGCTTTCTTT | CASSLGSWNTEAFF
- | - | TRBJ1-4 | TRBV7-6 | TGTGCCAGCAGCTTAGTAGGAGAAAAACTGTTTTTT | CASSLVGEKLFF
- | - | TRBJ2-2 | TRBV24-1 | TGTGCCACCAGCCCGGTCGTCACCGGGGAGCTGTTTTTT | CATSPVVTGELFF
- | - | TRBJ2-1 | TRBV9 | TGTGCCAGCAGCGGAACGACGGGGGCTGGTTACAATGAGCAGTTCTTC | CASSGTTGAGYNEQFF
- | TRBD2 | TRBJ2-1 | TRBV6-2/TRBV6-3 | TGTGCCAGCAGTTTTACGACTAGCGGGGGCTCCTCCTACAATGAGCAGTTCTTC | CASSFTTSGGSSYNEQFF
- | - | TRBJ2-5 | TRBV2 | TGTGCCAGCAGTGAGGAGCTAGCGCACGAGACCCAGTACTTC | CASSEELAHETQYF
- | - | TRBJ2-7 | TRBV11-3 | TGTGCCAGCAGCTTCGCATCCGGGTACGAGCAGTACTTC | CASSFASGYEQYF
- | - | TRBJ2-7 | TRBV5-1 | TGCGCCAGCAGCCTTAGCAACGAGCAGTACTTC | CASSLSNEQYF
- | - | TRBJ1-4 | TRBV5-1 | TGCGCCAGCAGCGGTCGCGGGGAGGAGAATGAAAAACTGTTTTTT | CASSGRGEENEKLFF
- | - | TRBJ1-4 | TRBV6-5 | TGTGCCAGCAGCAGGGTGGGTAATGAAAAACTGTTTTTT | CASSRVGNEKLFF
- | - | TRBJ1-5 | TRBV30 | TGTGCCTGGAGTGTCAGCGGTCAGCCCCAGCATTTT | CAWSVSGQPQHF
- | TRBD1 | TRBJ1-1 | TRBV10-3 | TGTGCCAGCCTCCAGGGGGCCGGGACTGAAGCTTTCTTT | CASLQGAGTEAFF
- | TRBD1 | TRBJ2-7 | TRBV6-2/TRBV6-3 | TGTGCCAGCAGTTACCTGGACAGGTCTTTCGAGCAGTACTTC | CASSYLDRSFEQYF
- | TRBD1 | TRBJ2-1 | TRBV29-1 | TGCAGCGCGGACAGGGGAGGAAATGAGCAGTTCTTC | CSADRGGNEQFF
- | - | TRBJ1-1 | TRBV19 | TGTGCCAGTAGTATAGGGGGCAGATTGAACACTGAAGCTTTCTTT | CASSIGGRLNTEAFF
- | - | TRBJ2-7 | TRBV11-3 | TGTGCCAGCAGCCCTTCGGCCCGGAGCCAGCTCTACGAGCAGTACTTC | CASSPSARSQLYEQYF
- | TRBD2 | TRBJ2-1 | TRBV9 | TGTGCCAGCAGCGAGGGACTAGCGGCCTACAATGAGCAGTTCTTC | CASSEGLAAYNEQFF
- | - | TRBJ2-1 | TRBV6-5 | TGTGCCAGCGCCCAGGGCTCCTACAATGAGCAGTTCTTC | CASAQGSYNEQFF
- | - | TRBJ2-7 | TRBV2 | TGTGCCAGCAAACCGGGACATCCCAACGAGCAGTACTTC | CASKPGHPNEQYF
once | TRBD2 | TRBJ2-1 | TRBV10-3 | TGTGCCATCAGTCCACTAGCGTCGAGCTCCTACAATGAGCAGTTCTTC | CAISPLASSSYNEQFF
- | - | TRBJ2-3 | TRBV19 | TGTGCCAGTAGACAGGGTTGGGCAGATACGCAGTATTTT | CASRQGWADTQYF
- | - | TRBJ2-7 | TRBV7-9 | TGTGCCAGCAGCTTTAGGGGAGACGAGCAGTACTTC | CASSFRGDEQYF
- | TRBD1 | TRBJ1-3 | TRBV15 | TGTGCCACCACTTCCGACAGGGCGCCTGGAAACACCATATATTTT | CATTSDRAPGNTIYF
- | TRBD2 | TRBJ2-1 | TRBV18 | TGTGCCAGCTCACCACCAGGTCTAGCGGGGTACAATGAGCAGTTCTTC | CASSPPGLAGYNEQFF
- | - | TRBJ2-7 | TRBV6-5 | TGTGCCAGCAGTTATCAGGGACGTGGCTACGAGCAGTACTTC | CASSYQGRGYEQYF
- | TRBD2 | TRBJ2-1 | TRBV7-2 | TGTGCCAGCAGCTTAGCGCTGGGGGGGGCCTACAATGAGCAGTTCTTC | CASSLALGGAYNEQFF
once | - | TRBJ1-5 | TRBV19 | TGTGCCAGTAGCCCTTATCCAGGGAACAATCAGCCCCAGCATTTT | CASSPYPGNNQPQHF